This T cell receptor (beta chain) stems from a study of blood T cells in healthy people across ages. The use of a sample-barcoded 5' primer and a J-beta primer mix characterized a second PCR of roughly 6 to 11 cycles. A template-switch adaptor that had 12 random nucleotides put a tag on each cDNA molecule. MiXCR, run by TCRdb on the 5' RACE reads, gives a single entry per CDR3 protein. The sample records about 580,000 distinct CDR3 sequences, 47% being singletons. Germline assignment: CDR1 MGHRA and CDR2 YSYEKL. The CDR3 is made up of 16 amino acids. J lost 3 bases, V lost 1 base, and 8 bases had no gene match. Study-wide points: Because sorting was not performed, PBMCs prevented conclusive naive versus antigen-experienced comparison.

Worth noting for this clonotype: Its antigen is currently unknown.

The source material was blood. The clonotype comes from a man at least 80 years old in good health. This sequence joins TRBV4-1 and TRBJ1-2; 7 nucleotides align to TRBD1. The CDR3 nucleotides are TGCGCCAGCAGCCAAGCAGCGGGGACAGTTTACTATGGCTACACCTTC. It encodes CASSQAAGTVYYGYTF.